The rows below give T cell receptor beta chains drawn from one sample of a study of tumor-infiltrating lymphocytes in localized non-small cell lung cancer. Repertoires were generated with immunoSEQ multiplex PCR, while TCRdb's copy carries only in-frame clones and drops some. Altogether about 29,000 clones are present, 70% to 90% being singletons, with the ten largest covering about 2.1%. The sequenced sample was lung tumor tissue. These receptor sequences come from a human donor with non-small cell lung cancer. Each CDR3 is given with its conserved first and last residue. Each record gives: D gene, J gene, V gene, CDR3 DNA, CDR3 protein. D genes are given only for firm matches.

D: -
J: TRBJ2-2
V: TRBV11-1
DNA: TGTGCCAGCAGCTATGGGGCCCCGAACAGAGCCGGGGAGCTGTTTTTT
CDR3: CASSYGAPNRAGELFF

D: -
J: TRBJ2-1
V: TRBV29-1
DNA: TGCAGCGTTGAAGAGAGCAGGGACAATGAGCAGTTCTTC
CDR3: CSVEESRDNEQFF

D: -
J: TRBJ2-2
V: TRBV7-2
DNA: TGTGCCAGCAGCTTAGGAGGGCCTAGCCGTGGCACCGGGGAGCTGTTTTTT
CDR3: CASSLGGPSRGTGELFF

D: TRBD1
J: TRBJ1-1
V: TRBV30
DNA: TGTGCCTGGAGACCCCCCGGGACAGGGGTCCACACTGAAGCTTTCTTT
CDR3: CAWRPPGTGVHTEAFF

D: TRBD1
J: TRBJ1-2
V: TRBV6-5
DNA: TGTGCCAGCAGGGACGACAGGGGTTCGAACTATGGCTACACCTTC
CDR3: CASRDDRGSNYGYTF

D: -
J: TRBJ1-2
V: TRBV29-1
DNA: TGCAGCGTTGAAGCTAACTATGGCTACACCTTC
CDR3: CSVEANYGYTF

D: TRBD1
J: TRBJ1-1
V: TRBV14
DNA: TGTGCCAGCAGCCCTAGACAGGGGCAGGGAACTGAAGCTTTCTTT
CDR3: CASSPRQGQGTEAFF

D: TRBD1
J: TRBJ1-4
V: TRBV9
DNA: TGTGCCAGCAGCGACGGGACAGGTGATGAAAAACTGTTTTTT
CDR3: CASSDGTGDEKLFF

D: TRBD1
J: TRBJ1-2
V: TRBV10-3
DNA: TGTGCCATCAGTAGGGGACAGGGGGATCCGAGTGGCTACACCTTC
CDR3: CAISRGQGDPSGYTF

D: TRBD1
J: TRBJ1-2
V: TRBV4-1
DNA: TGCGCCAGCAGCCACTTCCTGGGACAGGGGAATGTCTACACCTTC
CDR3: CASSHFLGQGNVYTF

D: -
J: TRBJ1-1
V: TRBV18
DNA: TGTGCCAGCTCAAAACAGCAGAACACTGAAGCTTTCTTT
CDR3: CASSKQQNTEAFF

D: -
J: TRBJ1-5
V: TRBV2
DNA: TGTGCCAGCAGTGAAGGTAGAGACTCCAGGAATTTT
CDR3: CASSEGRDSRNF

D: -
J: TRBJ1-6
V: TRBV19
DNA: TGTGCCAGTAGTATCGGCTGGAATTCACCCCTCCACTTT
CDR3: CASSIGWNSPLHF

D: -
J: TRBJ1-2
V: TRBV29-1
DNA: TGCAGCGTTGTAAAGAGGTCAGGCTATGGCTACACCTTC
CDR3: CSVVKRSGYGYTF